This T cell receptor (beta chain) was observed in a study of blood T cell repertoires in COVID-19. As for the study in general: The United States, Italy and Spain were the sources of the acute and convalescent COVID-19 samples. Sample material is recorded as cDNA or gDNA derived from T cells, B-cell-depleted T cells, or PBMCs.

Per the study methods: Reference gene primer amplification yielded estimated nucleated cell counts. The protocol was immunoSEQ multiplex PCR, while the TCRdb copy is restricted to in-frame clones and leaves out a portion. V and J calls and clone size are given by that table; D and trimming were obtained from the DNA. This table has 25,000 to 35,000 clones, approximately 90% appearing once. The sample comprised peripheral blood. The origin of this receptor is a human donor in a cohort sampled during active COVID-19.

CDR3 amino acids: CASSADRAYGYTF. In DNA, the CDR3 is TGCGCCAGCAGCGCGGACAGGGCTTATGGCTACACCTTC. The rearrangement uses TRBV10-2 and TRBJ1-2; 8 nucleotides line up with TRBD1. The length of the CDR3 is 13 residues. Trimming took 6 bases from V and 5 from J; bases not matched to a gene: 5. The germline V gene has CDR1 WSHSY and CDR2 SAAADI.